The 18 T cell receptor beta chains below were found in one sample sequenced in a study of shared clonotypes between healthy human individuals. Naive CD8 isolation took CD45RO-negative cells positively selected for CCR7 and excluded terminally differentiated effector memory CD45RA+ cells. The protocol was immunoSEQ multiplex PCR, while the TCRdb copy is restricted to in-frame clones and leaves out a portion. Of 800,000 to 950,000 clones listed, about 96% are singletons. The sequenced material came from naive CD8+ T cells sorted from blood. Receptors originate from a man in his thirties or forties in good health.

The rearrangement links TRBV27 to TRBJ1-2; 7 nucleotides line up with TRBD1. Looked up from germline, CDR1 is MNHEY and CDR2 is SMNVEV (reference sequence). The trim removed 5 bases at V and 4 bases at J, leaving 19 bases unmatched. CDR3 length: 18 residues. The CDR3 protein is CASSPLPTGSILIYGYTF. The CDR3 region has the DNA TGTGCCAGCAGTCCACTACCGACAGGGTCCATCCTGATCTATGGCTACACCTTC.

This chain uses TRBV5-1 with TRBJ2-7; 12 nucleotides align to TRBD2. This CDR3 is 15 amino acids long. The V segment lost 2 bases and the J segment 3 bases; nucleotides outside the gene matches: 3. Germline V gene data show CDR1 as SGHRS and CDR2 as YFSETQ. CDR3 DNA sequence: TGCGCCAGCAGCTTACTAGCGGGAGGAGACTACGAGCAGTACTTC. Its translation: CASSLLAGGDYEQYF.

This clone was seen just once. The chain employs TRBV11-2 and TRBJ2-5; D possibly corresponds to TRBD1 (6 bases). There are 15 residues in the CDR3. Trimming took off 0 bases at V and 5 bases at J, with 13 bases between the two ends. Per germline, CDR1 SGHAT and CDR2 FQNNGV. The CDR3 DNA reads as TGTGCCAGCAGCTTAGATTTTTCAGGGGTTGAGACCCAGTACTTC. Its translation is CASSLDFSGVETQYF.

Note on this clone: In the same sample, other DNA sequences code for this CDR3. The chain is built from TRBV9 and TRBJ1-3; possibly TRBD1 for D (5 bases). The V end lost 0 bases, the J end lost 2 bases, and 9 bases lay between the germline ends. The CDR3 totals 15 residues. CDR1 and CDR2 from the germline V gene are SGDLS and YYNGEE. The CDR3 region is CASSVEGRAGNTIYF. DNA of the CDR3: TGTGCCAGCAGCGTAGAGGGCAGGGCTGGAAACACCATATATTTT.

This rearrangement joins TRBV2 to TRBJ2-7, with D unresolved. Trimming left V 2 bases short and J 6 bases short, with 8 bases between. This CDR3 has 12 amino acids. Germline loops: CDR1 SNHLY, CDR2 FYNNEI. Here the CDR3 reads CASSELSPEQYF. In nucleotides, the CDR3 is TGTGCCAGCAGTGAATTGTCCCCCGAGCAGTACTTC.

The rearrangement uses TRBV27 and TRBJ1-4; D not resolved. Trimming pared 2 bases from V and 7 bases from J, leaving 11 bases between. The CDR3 is 14 amino acids. CDR1 and CDR2 from the germline V gene are MNHEY and SMNVEV (reference sequence). CDR3 coding DNA: TGTGCCAGCAGTTTAATTCATGGGTCTGAAAAACTGTTTTTT. It translates to CASSLIHGSEKLFF.

This clone was found a few times. The chain uses TRBV28 and TRBJ2-7; 7 bases are a match to TRBD2. V trimming: 3 bases; J trimming: 0 bases; junction bases outside the gene matches: 5. The germline CDR1 and CDR2 sequences are MDHEN and SYDVKM. The CDR3 is 15 residues long. The DNA of the CDR3 is TGTGCCAGCAGTTTTCCTAGCGGCACCTCCTACGAGCAGTACTTC. This sequence encodes CASSFPSGTSYEQYF.

The rearrangement joins TRBV27 to TRBJ2-2, with D maybe TRBD1 (5 bases). Germline CDR1 is MNHEY and CDR2 is SMNVEV (reference sequence). The CDR3 consists of 17 residues. V was clipped by 8 bases and J by 4 bases, with 23 bases between them. CDR3 bases: TGTGCCAGCTCACCGGTCCGATCGACTGGGGCCACCGGGGAGCTGTTTTTT. Residues: CASSPVRSTGATGELFF.

A note on this clone: Other DNA variants within this sample encode the same CDR3. The chain recombines TRBV4-1 with TRBJ2-1; possibly TRBD1 for D (5 bases). Germline CDR1 is MGHRA and CDR2 is YSYEKL. V was shortened by 0 bases and J by 7 bases, with 7 bases between the two germline ends. The CDR3 runs to 13 residues. CDR3 loop: CASSQEGANEQFF. The CDR3 coding sequence is TGCGCCAGCAGCCAAGAAGGGGCAAATGAGCAGTTCTTC.

The V gene is TRBV15, the J gene TRBJ2-7, with 7 bases fitting TRBD2. The V segment lost 3 bases and the J segment 5 bases; nucleotides outside the gene matches: 4. The CDR3 is 13 amino acids. The germline CDR1 and CDR2 sequences are LNHNV and YYDKDF (reference sequence). The CDR3 sequence is CATSSRDYHEQYF. Here the CDR3 DNA reads TGTGCCACCAGCAGCCGGGACTACCACGAGCAGTACTTC.

Points on this clone: Distinct nucleotide sequences in the sample also encode this CDR3. J is TRBJ2-7 and V is TRBV6-5, with D unclear. V lost 6 bases to trimming and J lost 3 bases, with 9 bases between them. Germline V gene lookup returns CDR1 MNHEY and CDR2 SVGAGI. This CDR3 has 12 residues. The CDR3 DNA reads TGTGCCAGCAGCCTAGGTGGCTACGAGCAGTACTTC. Translating gives CASSLGGYEQYF.

The chain employs TRBV5-1 and TRBJ2-7, with D maybe TRBD1 (6 bases). The V and J ends lost 0 bases and 2 bases respectively, with 12 bases between them. Germline CDR1 SGHRS, CDR2 YFSETQ. The CDR3 has 15 residues. CDR3 in amino acids: CASSLGDTTTYEQYF. In DNA, the CDR3 is TGCGCCAGCAGCTTGGGGGACACCACCACCTACGAGCAGTACTTC.

The rearrangement joins TRBV14 to TRBJ2-7; TRBD2 aligns across 8 bases. With V trimmed by 4 bases and J by 3 bases, 8 bases remained unmatched. Germline V gives CDR1 SGHDN, CDR2 FVKESK. This CDR3 has 15 amino acids. The CDR3 coding sequence is TGTGCCAGCAGCCCTGGGAGCGGGGGATACTACGAGCAGTACTTC. Residues: CASSPGSGGYYEQYF.

The chain recombines TRBV6-5 with TRBJ2-1; D is perhaps TRBD1 (5 bases). There are 15 residues in the CDR3. V shed 2 bases and J shed 1 base, with 9 bases lying between them. Germline V gene lookup returns CDR1 MNHEY and CDR2 SVGAGI. CDR3 sequence (DNA): TGTGCCAGCAGTTACCAGGGCTTGTCCTACAATGAGCAGTTCTTC. Residues: CASSYQGLSYNEQFF.

The rearrangement links TRBV14 to TRBJ2-4; weak D call: TRBD1 (6 bases). CDR1 is SGHDN and CDR2 is FVKESK in the germline V gene. The CDR3 loop spans 14 amino acids. V gave up 1 base and J gave up 3 bases, with 7 bases separating them. As DNA, the CDR3 is TGTGCCAGCAGCCAAGTCAGGGGCAAAAACATTCAGTACTTC. Amino acid sequence: CASSQVRGKNIQYF.

V and J are TRBV9 and TRBJ2-2, with 8 bases that match TRBD1. Trimming cost V 2 bases and J 6 bases; bases outside gene matches: 6. Germline-derived CDR1 and CDR2 are SGDLS and YYNGEE. The CDR3 covers 15 residues. The CDR3 region has the DNA TGTGCCAGCAGCGTGGGACAGGAGCCTGCCGGGGAGCTGTTTTTT. It encodes CASSVGQEPAGELFF.

The CDR3 bases are TGTGCCAGCAGCTTAGTTCTGGGGCGCGACAATGAGCAGTTCTTC. Translating it yields CASSLVLGRDNEQFF. The V call is TRBV7-2, the J call TRBJ2-1; possible D gene TRBD1, 5 bases. Germline CDR1 SGHTA, CDR2 FQGNSA. CDR3 length: 15 residues. The ends were cut back, 1 base at V and 5 bases at J, with 12 bases in the middle.

This clone was seen only once. V and J are TRBV5-4 and TRBJ1-1; no clear D gene. Trimming took 3 bases from V and 5 from J, leaving 17 bases between them. CDR1 is SGHNT, CDR2 YYREEE, per germline (reference sequence). CDR3 size: 15 residues. CDR3 in amino acids: CASSWGEGARTEAFF. CDR3 DNA: TGTGCCAGCAGCTGGGGAGAGGGCGCGAGGACTGAAGCTTTCTTT.